This TCR beta chain was found in a study of T cell repertoires in cytomegalovirus infection. Study in general: Based on public TCR beta signatures, there were indications of CMV infection and of a matching HLA type. Study-wide results and limits: Identification of carriers of CMV plus the relevant HLA was performed using cumulative public TCR beta family frequency.

Worth noting for this clonotype: The antigen is undetermined.

TCRdb reprocessed the reads via MiXCR and lists one record per CDR3 protein. The sample contains over 300,000 distinct CDR3 sequences, 15% to 20% of which appear only once. The sample consisted of PBMCs. This receptor was taken from a human donor in good health (CMV status not recorded). Some clones in this sample may be carry-over from other donors' samples.

In nucleotides, the CDR3 is TGTGCCAGCAGCATCTCCGGGACAGGGCTTGAGCAGTTCTTC. The encoded protein is CASSISGTGLEQFF. The rearrangement uses TRBV11-2 and TRBJ2-1; 9 bases are a match to TRBD1. V trimming: 5 bases; J trimming: 9 bases; junction bases outside the gene matches: 8. CDR3 size: 14 residues. CDR1 is SGHAT, CDR2 FQNNGV, per germline.